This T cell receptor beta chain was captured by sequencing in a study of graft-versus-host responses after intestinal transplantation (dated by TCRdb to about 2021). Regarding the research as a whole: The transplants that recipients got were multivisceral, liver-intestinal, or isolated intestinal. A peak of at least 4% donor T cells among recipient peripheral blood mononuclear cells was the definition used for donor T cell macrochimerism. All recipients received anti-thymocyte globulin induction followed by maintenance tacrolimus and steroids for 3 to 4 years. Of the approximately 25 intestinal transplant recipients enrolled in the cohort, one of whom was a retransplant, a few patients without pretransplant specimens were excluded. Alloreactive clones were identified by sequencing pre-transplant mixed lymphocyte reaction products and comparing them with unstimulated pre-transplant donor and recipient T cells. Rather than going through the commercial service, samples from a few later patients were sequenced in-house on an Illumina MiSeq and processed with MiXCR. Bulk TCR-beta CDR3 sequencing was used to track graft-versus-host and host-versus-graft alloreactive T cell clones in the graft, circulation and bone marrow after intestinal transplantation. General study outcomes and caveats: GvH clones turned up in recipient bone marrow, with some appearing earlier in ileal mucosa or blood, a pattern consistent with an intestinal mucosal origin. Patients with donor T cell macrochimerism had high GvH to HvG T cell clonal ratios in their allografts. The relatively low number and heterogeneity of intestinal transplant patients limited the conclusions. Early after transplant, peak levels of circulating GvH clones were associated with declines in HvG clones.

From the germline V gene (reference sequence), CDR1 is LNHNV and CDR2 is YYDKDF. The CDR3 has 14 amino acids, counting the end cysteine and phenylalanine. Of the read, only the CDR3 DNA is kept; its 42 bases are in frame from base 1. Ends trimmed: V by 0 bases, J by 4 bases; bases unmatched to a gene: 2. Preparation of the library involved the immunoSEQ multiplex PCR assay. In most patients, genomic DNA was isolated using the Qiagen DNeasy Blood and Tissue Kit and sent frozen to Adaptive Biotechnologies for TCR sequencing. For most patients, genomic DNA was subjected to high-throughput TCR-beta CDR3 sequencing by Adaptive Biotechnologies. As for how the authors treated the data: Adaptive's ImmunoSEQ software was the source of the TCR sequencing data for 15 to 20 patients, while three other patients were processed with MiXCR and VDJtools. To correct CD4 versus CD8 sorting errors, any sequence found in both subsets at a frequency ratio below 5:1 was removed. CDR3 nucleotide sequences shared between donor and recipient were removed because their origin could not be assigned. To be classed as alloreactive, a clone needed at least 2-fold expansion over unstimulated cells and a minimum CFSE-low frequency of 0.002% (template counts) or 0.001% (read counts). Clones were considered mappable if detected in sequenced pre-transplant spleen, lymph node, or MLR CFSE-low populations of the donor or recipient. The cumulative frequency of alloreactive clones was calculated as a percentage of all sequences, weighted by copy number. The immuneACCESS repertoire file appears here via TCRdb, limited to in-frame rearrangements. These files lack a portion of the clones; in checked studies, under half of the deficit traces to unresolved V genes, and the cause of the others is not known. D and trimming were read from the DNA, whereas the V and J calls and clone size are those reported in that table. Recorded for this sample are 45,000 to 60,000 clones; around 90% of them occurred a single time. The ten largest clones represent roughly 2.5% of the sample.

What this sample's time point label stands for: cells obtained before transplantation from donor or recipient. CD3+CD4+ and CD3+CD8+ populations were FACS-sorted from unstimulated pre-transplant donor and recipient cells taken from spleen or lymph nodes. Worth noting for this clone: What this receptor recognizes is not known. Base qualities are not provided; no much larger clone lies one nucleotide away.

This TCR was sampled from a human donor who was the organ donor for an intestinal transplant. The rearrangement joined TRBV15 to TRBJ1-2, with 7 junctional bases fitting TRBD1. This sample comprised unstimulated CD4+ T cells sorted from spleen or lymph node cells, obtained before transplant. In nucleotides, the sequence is TGTGCCACCAGCAGAGATCAGGGGGTCTATGGCTACACCTTC. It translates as CATSRDQGVYGYTF.